This T cell receptor (beta chain) was profiled in a study of CD8 T cells in Susac syndrome (dated by TCRdb to between 2018 and 2021). A note on the overall study: Of the Susac syndrome patients who were sequenced, under 10 were in clinical remission while about 6 had clinically active disease. At the time of blood withdrawal, Susac syndrome patients were either therapy-naive, taking corticosteroids (with some also receiving IVIg), or on IVIg alone. Whether CD8+ T cell activation and differentiation in Susac syndrome was antigen driven was tested using repertoire sequencing. Study-level results and caveats: The number of individuals in the TCR sequencing and HLA analysis was acknowledged as relatively small. In the CD4+ T cell repertoire of Susac syndrome patients, clonal expansion was not detected.

Turning to this clonotype: The antigen it binds to is not known. Base qualities are not provided; no much larger clone lies one nucleotide away.

RNA was extracted using the RNeasy kit, and about 0.45 to 1 microgram was reverse transcribed with random hexamers. The immunoSEQ multiplex PCR assay, which covers 54 Vbeta and 13 Jbeta segments, was used to amplify TCR beta CDR3 regions. PCR amplification bias was corrected by using a synthetic template baseline for primer optimization and computational correction. The authors processed their data as follows. Only productive sequences were kept, with reads annotated to V, D and J genes according to IMGT and analyzed in immunoSEQ Analyzer. Clonality was computed as one minus Shannon entropy normalized by log2 of the number of productive unique sequences. For each patient and control, public and private clones were evaluated within the 100 most prevalent clones. Clones were defined as Susac-specific when absent from the healthy and MS cohorts, from 1052 published viral clones and from other ImmuneACCESS disease sequences. Through fastp at Q25 and MiXCR, TCRdb rebuilt clones from the public reads, retaining in-frame beta chains. Rows are unified per CDR3 protein, each entry keeping the most common DNA and genes. None of the V and J calls come from the authors' own analysis; TCRdb made them. The sample includes approximately 190,000 distinct CDR3 sequences, with nearly 97% observed a single time. Approximately 0.098% of the sample lies in the top ten.

The CDR3 has 14 amino acids, counting the end cysteine and phenylalanine. Only the CDR3 region is kept as DNA, spanning 42 bases read in frame from base 1. The germline V gene encodes CDR1 SEHNR and CDR2 FQNEAQ (reference sequence). The junction carries 8 bases between V and J, which are trimmed by 3 bases and 1 base respectively. Peripheral blood CD8+ and CD4+ T cells from healthy donors, Susac syndrome patients and multiple sclerosis patients were profiled using high-throughput TCR beta sequencing. The Susac syndrome patients fulfilled recently defined diagnostic criteria for either definite or probable disease. Bulk CD8+ and CD4+ T cells were purified magnetically by negative isolation, whereas CD8+ TEMRA cells were enriched by FACS. Blood was drawn into EDTA tubes, processed within 24 hours, and PBMCs were isolated by density gradient centrifugation. PBMCs intended for TCR sequencing were cryopreserved in liquid nitrogen and thawed later in a water bath at 37 degrees C. A purity of at least 90% was achieved for sorted or isolated CD4+, CD8+ and CD8+ TEMRA cells.

Recombination linked TRBV7-9 to TRBJ2-3; the D gene cannot be named for sure. This TCR was sampled from a human donor with Susac syndrome. Source material: CD4+ T cells from PBMCs. The CDR3 loop reads CASSLGVGTDTQYF. The base sequence is TGTGCCAGCAGCTTGGGTGTCGGCACAGATACGCAGTATTTT.